Listed below are T cell receptor beta chains from one sample, sequenced in a study of cytomegalovirus exposure and HLA in healthy donors. Using immunoSEQ multiplex PCR, the repertoire was profiled, and TCRdb retains in-frame clones only, with some absent. The table lists 110,000 to 150,000 clones, about 70% of them singletons, with 3.5% to 5% in the top ten. What was sequenced was PBMCs. These receptors came from a man in his sixties in good health and CMV-seronegative. CDR3s include the opening cysteine and the closing phenylalanine or tryptophan. The D gene is left open where the match is weak. Clone size, where shown, is once, few, many, or a class for clones that have expanded.

clone size,D gene,J gene,V gene,CDR3 protein,CDR3 DNA
NA,TRBD2,TRBJ2-5,TRBV29-1,CSVYLAGETQYF,TGCAGCGTTTACCTAGCGGGAGAGACCCAGTACTTC
NA,TRBD2,TRBJ2-1,TRBV13,CASSQTSGVNNEQFF,TGTGCCAGCAGCCAGACTAGCGGGGTAAACAATGAGCAGTTCTTC
NA,NA,TRBJ2-6,TRBV29-1,CSVEDRDGANVLTF,TGCAGCGTTGAAGACAGGGATGGGGCCAACGTCCTGACTTTC
NA,TRBD2,TRBJ2-1,TRBV29-1,CSVARGGGDEQFF,TGCAGCGTTGCCCGTGGGGGGGGAGATGAGCAGTTCTTC
few,NA,TRBJ2-6,TRBV7-3,CASSLIHSGANVLTF,TGTGCCAGCAGCTTAATTCACTCTGGGGCCAACGTCCTGACTTTC
NA,TRBD1,TRBJ1-4,TRBV5-5,CASRPGQANEKLFF,TGTGCCAGCAGACCGGGACAGGCTAATGAAAAACTGTTTTTT
NA,NA,TRBJ2-7,TRBV19,CASSRARAYEQYF,TGTGCCAGTAGTAGGGCCAGGGCGTACGAGCAGTACTTC
NA,TRBD1,TRBJ1-4,TRBV30,CAWSVGTGNEKLFF,TGTGCCTGGAGTGTGGGGACAGGCAATGAAAAACTGTTTTTT
NA,NA,TRBJ2-3,TRBV6-5,CASTSTDTQYF,TGTGCCAGCACAAGCACAGATACGCAGTATTTT
few,TRBD1,TRBJ2-2,TRBV5-6,CASSPGTGEPFSTGELFF,TGTGCCAGCAGCCCCGGGACAGGGGAACCATTTAGCACCGGGGAGCTGTTTTTT
NA,NA,TRBJ1-1,TRBV9,CAGSVAGDLSTEAFF,TGTGCCGGCAGCGTGGCAGGGGATCTGAGCACTGAAGCTTTCTTT
NA,TRBD1,TRBJ2-7,TRBV4-3,CASSQDSDRGLSLSPEQYF,TGCGCCAGCAGCCAAGATTCCGACAGGGGATTGTCCCTGTCCCCCGAGCAGTACTTC
NA,TRBD2,TRBJ2-7,TRBV28,CASTYPGGNYEQYF,TGTGCCAGCACCTACCCCGGGGGGAACTACGAGCAGTACTTC
few,TRBD1,TRBJ2-5,TRBV6-1,CASSQPGQEETQYF,TGTGCCAGCAGTCAACCCGGACAGGAAGAGACCCAGTACTTC
NA,NA,TRBJ1-5,TRBV7-9,CASSLSNRNNQPQHF,TGTGCCAGCAGCTTATCTAACAGAAATAATCAGCCCCAGCATTTT
few,NA,TRBJ2-1,TRBV5-1,CASSLEAGTHNEQFF,TGCGCCAGCAGCTTGGAGGCGGGCACACACAATGAGCAGTTCTTC
NA,NA,TRBJ1-6,TRBV11-3,CASSLDQRSPLHF,TGTGCCAGCAGCTTAGATCAACGGTCACCCCTCCACTTT
NA,NA,TRBJ2-7,TRBV28,CASSLPGYEQYF,TGTGCCAGCAGTCTACCAGGCTACGAGCAGTACTTC
NA,NA,TRBJ2-7,TRBV27,CASSFDRSPTYEQYF,TGTGCCAGCAGTTTCGACAGGTCTCCCACCTACGAGCAGTACTTC
NA,TRBD1,TRBJ1-1,TRBV10-2,CASSDLTGGEGNTEAFF,TGCGCCAGCAGTGACCTGACAGGGGGTGAGGGGAACACTGAAGCTTTCTTT
NA,TRBD2,TRBJ2-7,TRBV28,CASSPAGGPKQYF,TGTGCCAGCAGTCCAGCGGGAGGGCCGAAGCAGTACTTC
NA,NA,TRBJ1-5,TRBV18,CASSPLGLAEPQHF,TGTGCCAGCTCACCACTGGGACTCGCGGAGCCCCAGCATTTT
NA,TRBD1,TRBJ1-4,TRBV28,CASSNLGGSANEKLFF,TGTGCCAGCAGTAATCTAGGGGGCTCGGCTAATGAAAAACTGTTTTTT
NA,TRBD1,TRBJ1-5,TRBV19,CASSFAGTGPAGNQPQHF,TGTGCCAGTAGTTTCGCCGGGACAGGGCCCGCGGGCAATCAGCCCCAGCATTTT
NA,NA,TRBJ2-5,TRBV11-2,CASSSVGQETQYF,TGTGCCAGCAGCTCCGTCGGCCAAGAGACCCAGTACTTC
NA,NA,TRBJ1-1,TRBV10-1,CASTSADTEAFF,TGCGCCAGCACTTCCGCGGACACTGAAGCTTTCTTT
once,NA,TRBJ2-3,TRBV4-1,CASRLNLGGLTDTQYF,TGCGCCAGCAGACTTAACTTGGGAGGTCTCACAGATACGCAGTATTTT
few,TRBD2,TRBJ2-1,TRBV5-1,CASSLEIAGEVDEQFF,TGCGCCAGCAGCTTGGAGATAGCGGGAGAAGTGGATGAGCAGTTCTTC
NA,TRBD2,TRBJ2-3,TRBV7-2,CASSLRGLAQYF,TGTGCCAGCAGCTTAAGGGGACTAGCGCAGTATTTT
NA,NA,TRBJ2-7,TRBV11-2,CASSLVAEFSEQYF,TGTGCCAGCAGCTTAGTTGCTGAGTTCTCCGAGCAGTACTTC
few,TRBD1,TRBJ2-7,TRBV30,CAWSGSGQGVQGSYEQYF,TGTGCCTGGAGTGGATCGGGACAGGGGGTTCAGGGCTCCTACGAGCAGTACTTC
NA,NA,TRBJ2-7,TRBV4-3,CASSRGRGFEQYF,TGCGCCAGCAGCCGGGGCAGGGGATTCGAGCAGTACTTC
NA,TRBD2,TRBJ2-1,TRBV19,CASSVAGGRRVQVF,TGTGCCAGTAGTGTGGCGGGAGGCCGTCGGGTCCAAGTCTTC
few,NA,TRBJ2-3,TRBV18,CASSPTTPEGADTQYF,TGTGCCAGCTCACCGACGACACCGGAAGGGGCAGATACGCAGTATTTT
NA,NA,TRBJ2-1,TRBV7-2,CASRANRWNEQFF,TGTGCCAGCCGCGCGAACAGGTGGAATGAGCAGTTCTTC
NA,TRBD2,TRBJ2-3,TRBV18,CASSPSRAGDTDTQYF,TGTGCCAGCTCACCCTCCCGAGCGGGGGACACAGATACGCAGTATTTT
NA,TRBD2,TRBJ2-1,TRBV4-1,CASSQERQDGRAFYEQFF,TGCGCCAGCAGCCAAGAACGGCAGGACGGGAGGGCCTTTTATGAGCAGTTCTTC
NA,NA,TRBJ1-2,TRBV5-1,CASSLRIGWQNYGYTF,TGCGCCAGCAGCTTGAGGATCGGGTGGCAGAACTATGGCTACACCTTC
NA,NA,TRBJ1-1,TRBV30,CAWSHSMNTEAFF,TGTGCCTGGAGCCACTCGATGAACACTGAAGCTTTCTTT
NA,NA,TRBJ1-5,TRBV28,CASSPVGGHNQPQHF,TGTGCCAGCAGCCCGGTGGGGGGGCACAATCAGCCCCAGCATTTT
NA,TRBD1,TRBJ1-3,TRBV28,CASSSQTGSGNTIYF,TGTGCCAGCAGTTCTCAGACAGGGTCCGGAAACACCATATATTTT
NA,NA,TRBJ2-1,TRBV30,CAWSAVYNEQFF,TGTGCCTGGAGTGCAGTATACAATGAGCAGTTCTTC